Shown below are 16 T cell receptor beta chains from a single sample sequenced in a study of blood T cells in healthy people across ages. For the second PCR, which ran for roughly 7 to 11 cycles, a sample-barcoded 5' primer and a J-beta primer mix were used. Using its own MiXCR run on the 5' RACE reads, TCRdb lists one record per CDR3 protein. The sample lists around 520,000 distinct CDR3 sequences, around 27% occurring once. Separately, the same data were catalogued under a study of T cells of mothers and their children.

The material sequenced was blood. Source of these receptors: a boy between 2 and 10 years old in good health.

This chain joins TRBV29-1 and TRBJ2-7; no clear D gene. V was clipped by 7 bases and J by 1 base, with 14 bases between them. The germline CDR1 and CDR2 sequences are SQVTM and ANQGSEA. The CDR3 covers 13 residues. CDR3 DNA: TGCAGCGCCCAAACCGGGTTTTCCTACGAGCAGTACTTC. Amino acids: CSAQTGFSYEQYF.

Here the CDR3 DNA reads TGTGCCAGCAGCTCTAGCGCGTTGTTCTCGTTGGAGACCCAGTACTTC. This translates into CASSSSALFSLETQYF. The chain recombines TRBV7-9 with TRBJ2-5; possible D gene TRBD2, 6 bases. CDR1 is SEHNR, CDR2 FQNEAQ, per germline (reference sequence). Trimming took 4 bases from V and 5 from J, leaving 20 bases between them. The CDR3 loop spans 16 amino acids. Supplemented by reference TRBV7-9 and TRBJ2-5, the full variable domain reads DTGVSQNPRHKITKRGQNVTFRCDPISEHNRLYWYRQTLGQGPEFLTYFQNEAQLEKSRLLSDRFSAERPKGSFSTLEIQRTEQGDSAMYLCASSSSALFSLETQYFGPGTRLLVL.

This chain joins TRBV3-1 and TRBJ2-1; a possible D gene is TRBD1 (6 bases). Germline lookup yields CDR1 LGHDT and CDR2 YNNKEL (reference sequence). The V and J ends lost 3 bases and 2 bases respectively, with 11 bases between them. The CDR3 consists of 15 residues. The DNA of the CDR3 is TGTGCCAGCAGCCAGGCCGAGGGGGCCTACAATGAGCAGTTCTTC. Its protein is CASSQAEGAYNEQFF.

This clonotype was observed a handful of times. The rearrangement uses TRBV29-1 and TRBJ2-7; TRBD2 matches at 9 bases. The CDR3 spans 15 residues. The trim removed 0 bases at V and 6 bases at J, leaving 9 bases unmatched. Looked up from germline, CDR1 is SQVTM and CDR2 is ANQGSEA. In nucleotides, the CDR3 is TGCAGCGTTGAAGATCGGAATAGCGGGAGCCTCGAGCAGTACTTC. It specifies CSVEDRNSGSLEQYF.

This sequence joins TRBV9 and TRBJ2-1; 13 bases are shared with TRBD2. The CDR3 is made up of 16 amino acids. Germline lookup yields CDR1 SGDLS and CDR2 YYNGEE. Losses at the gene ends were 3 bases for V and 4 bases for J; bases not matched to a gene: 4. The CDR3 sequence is CASSAVTSGRYNEQFF. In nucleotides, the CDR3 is TGTGCCAGCAGCGCTGTGACTAGCGGGAGGTACAATGAGCAGTTCTTC.

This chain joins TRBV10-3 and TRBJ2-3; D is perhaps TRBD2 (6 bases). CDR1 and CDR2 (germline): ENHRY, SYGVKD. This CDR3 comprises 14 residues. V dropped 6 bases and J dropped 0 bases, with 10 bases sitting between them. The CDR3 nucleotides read TGTGCCATCAGCCCCGGGACTAGCACAGATACGCAGTATTTT. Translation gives CAISPGTSTDTQYF.

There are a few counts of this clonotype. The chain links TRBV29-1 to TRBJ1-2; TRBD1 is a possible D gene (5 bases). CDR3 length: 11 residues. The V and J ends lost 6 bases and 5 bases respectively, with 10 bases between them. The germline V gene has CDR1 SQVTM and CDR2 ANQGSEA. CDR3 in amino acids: CSVARGYGYTF. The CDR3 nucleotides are TGCAGCGTCGCGAGGGGATATGGCTACACCTTC.

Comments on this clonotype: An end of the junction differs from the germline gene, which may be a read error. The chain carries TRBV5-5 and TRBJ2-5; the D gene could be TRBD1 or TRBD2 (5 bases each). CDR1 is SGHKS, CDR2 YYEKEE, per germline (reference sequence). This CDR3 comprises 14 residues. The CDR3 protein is CASSIGAGASRAFF. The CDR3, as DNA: TGTGCCAGCAGCATTGGGGCCGGAGCTAGCCGGGCGTTCTTC.

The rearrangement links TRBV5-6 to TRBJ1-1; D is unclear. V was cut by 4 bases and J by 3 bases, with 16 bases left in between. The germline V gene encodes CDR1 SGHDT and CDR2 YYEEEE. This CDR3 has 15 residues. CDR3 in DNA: TGTGCCAGCAGCCCCATTGAAGGGAAGTACACTGAAGCTTTCTTT. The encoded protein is CASSPIEGKYTEAFF.

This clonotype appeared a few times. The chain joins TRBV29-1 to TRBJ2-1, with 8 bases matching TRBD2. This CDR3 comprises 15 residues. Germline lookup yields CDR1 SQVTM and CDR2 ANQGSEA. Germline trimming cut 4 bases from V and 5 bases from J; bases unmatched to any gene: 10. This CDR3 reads CSVGLRLAGDNEQFF. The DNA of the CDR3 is TGCAGCGTTGGGTTAAGGCTAGCGGGCGACAATGAGCAGTTCTTC.

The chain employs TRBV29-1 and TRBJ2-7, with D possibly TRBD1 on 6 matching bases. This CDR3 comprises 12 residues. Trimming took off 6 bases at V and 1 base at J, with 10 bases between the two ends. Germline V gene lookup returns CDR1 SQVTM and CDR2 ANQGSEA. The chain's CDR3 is CSVDSGSYEQYF. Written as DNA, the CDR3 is TGCAGCGTGGACAGTGGTTCCTACGAGCAGTACTTC.

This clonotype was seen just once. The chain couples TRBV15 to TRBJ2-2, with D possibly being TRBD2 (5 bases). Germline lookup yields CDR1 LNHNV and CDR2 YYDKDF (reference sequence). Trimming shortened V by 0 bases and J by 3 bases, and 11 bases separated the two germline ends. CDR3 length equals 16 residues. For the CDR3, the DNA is TGTGCCACCAGCAGAGATTCAATCGGGGACACCGGGGAGCTGTTTTTT. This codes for CATSRDSIGDTGELFF.

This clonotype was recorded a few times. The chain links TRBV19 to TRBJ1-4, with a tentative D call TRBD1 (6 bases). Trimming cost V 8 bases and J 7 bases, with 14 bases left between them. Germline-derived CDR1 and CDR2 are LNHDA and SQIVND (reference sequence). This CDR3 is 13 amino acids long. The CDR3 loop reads CASAPGVREKLFF. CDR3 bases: TGTGCCAGTGCCCCAGGGGTTCGTGAAAAACTGTTTTTT.

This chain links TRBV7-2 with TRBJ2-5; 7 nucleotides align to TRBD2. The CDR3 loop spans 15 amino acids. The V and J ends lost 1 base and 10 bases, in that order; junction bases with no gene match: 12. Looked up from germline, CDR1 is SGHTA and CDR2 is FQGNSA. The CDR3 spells CASSLGSQRDGGQYF. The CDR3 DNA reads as TGTGCCAGCAGCTTAGGTTCCCAGCGGGACGGGGGCCAGTACTTC.

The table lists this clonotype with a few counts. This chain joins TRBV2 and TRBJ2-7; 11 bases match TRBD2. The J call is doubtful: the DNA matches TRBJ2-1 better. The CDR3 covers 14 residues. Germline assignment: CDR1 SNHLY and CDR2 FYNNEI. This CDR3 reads CASTSGSGDNEQFF. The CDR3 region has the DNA TGTGCCAGTACTAGCGGGAGTGGGGACAATGAGCAGTTCTTC.

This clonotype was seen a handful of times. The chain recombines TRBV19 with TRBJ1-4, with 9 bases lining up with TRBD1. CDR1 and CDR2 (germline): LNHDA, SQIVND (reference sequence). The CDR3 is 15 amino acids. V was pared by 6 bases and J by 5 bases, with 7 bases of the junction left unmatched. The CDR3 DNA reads TGTGCCAGTAGCCCACAGGGACAGGGAAATGAAAAACTGTTTTTT. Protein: CASSPQGQGNEKLFF.